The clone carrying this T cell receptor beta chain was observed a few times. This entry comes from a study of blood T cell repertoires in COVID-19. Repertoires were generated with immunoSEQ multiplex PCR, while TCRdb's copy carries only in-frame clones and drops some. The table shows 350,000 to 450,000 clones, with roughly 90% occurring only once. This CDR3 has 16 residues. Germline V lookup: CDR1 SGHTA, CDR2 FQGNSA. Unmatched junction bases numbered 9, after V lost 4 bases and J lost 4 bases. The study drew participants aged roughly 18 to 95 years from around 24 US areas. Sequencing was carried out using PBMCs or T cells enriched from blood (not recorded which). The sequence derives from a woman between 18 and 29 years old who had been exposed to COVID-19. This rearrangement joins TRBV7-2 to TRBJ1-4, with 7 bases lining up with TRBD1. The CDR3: CASSSSPGQNNEKLFF. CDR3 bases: TGTGCCAGCAGCTCTTCACCGGGACAGAATAATGAAAAACTGTTTTTT. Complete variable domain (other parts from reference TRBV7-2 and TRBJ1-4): GAGVSQSPSNKVTEKGKDVELRCDPISGHTALYWYRQSLGQGLEFLIYFQGNSAPDKSGLPSDRFSAERTGGSVSTLTIQRTQQEDSAVYLCASSSSPGQNNEKLFFGSGTQLSVL.